This TCR beta chain was identified during a study of Graves' ophthalmopathy and Graves' hyperthyroidism. General study results and limits: Clonotypes were expanded in thyroid at above 0.001 frequency, and most also appeared in blood. Predictions made by the model for ophthalmopathy progression reached more than 55% sensitivity and approximately 72% specificity.

Amplifying from RNA transcripts, the study obtained TCR beta CDR3 regions. After a first-round RT-PCR with HTBI primers, a second-round multiplex PCR was run. TCRdb ran MiXCR on the multiplex PCR reads and lists one entry per CDR3 protein. The table lists approximately 480,000 distinct CDR3 sequences, around 15% of them singletons. None of the included patients had other autoimmune diseases, uncontrolled infections, pregnancy or lactation, as these led to exclusion. This clonotype appeared many times. What it binds is not known. The CDR3 covers 10 residues. The ends were cut back, 9 bases at V and 4 bases at J, with 6 bases in the middle.

Material: blood. This TCR was sampled from a woman aged 25-40 years with Graves' ophthalmopathy. J is TRBJ1-1 and V is TRBV12-3 or TRBV12-4; D unclear. CDR3 in DNA: TGTGCCAGTCAAGGCACTGAAGCTTTCTTT. It is translated as CASQGTEAFF.